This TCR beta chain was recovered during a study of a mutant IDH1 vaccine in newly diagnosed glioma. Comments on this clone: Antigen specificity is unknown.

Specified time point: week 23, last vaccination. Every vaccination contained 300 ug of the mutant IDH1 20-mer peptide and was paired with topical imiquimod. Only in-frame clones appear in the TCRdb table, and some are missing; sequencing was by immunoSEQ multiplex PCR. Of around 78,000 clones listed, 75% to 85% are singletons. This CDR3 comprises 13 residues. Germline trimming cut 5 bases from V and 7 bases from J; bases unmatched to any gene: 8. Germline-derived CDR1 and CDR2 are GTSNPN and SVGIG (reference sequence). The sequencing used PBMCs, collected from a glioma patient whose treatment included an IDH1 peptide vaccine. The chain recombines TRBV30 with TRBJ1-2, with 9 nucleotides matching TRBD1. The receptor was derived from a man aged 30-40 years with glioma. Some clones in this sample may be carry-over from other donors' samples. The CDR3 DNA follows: TGTGCCTGGGGGAGGGGACAGGGATTTGGCTACACCTTC. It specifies CAWGRGQGFGYTF.